The T cell receptor beta chain under discussion was sequenced for a study of T cells in Graves' hyperthyroidism and ophthalmopathy. The overall study: Peripheral blood was drawn at first diagnosis, prior to all treatment.

General study findings and limits: Most thyroid clonotypes expanded above 0.001 appeared in blood too.

From more than 8 ml of fresh peripheral blood, PBMCs were isolated. A remark on this clonotype: What it binds is unknown.

Amplified regions were TCR beta CDR3 sequences from RNA transcripts. Using the HTBI primer set, a first-round RT-PCR was run on the TCR CDR3. TCRdb re-called the multiplex PCR reads through MiXCR, storing one row per CDR3 protein. The sample holds about 640,000 distinct CDR3 sequences, less than 25% seen once. The V and J ends lost 3 bases and 0 bases respectively, with 11 bases between them. The germline V gene has CDR1 LGHDT and CDR2 YNNKEL (reference sequence). The CDR3 consists of 15 residues. The specimen was blood. The source is a man under 40 with Graves' ophthalmopathy. The V and J genes are TRBV3-1 and TRBJ1-1; D unclear. CDR3 loop: CASSHRTGLNTEAFF. The DNA of the CDR3 is TGTGCCAGCAGCCACCGTACGGGATTGAACACTGAAGCTTTCTTT.